The rows below give T cell receptor beta chains drawn from one sample of a study of Graves' ophthalmopathy and Graves' hyperthyroidism. TCRdb reanalysed the multiplex PCR reads using MiXCR and keeps one entry per CDR3 protein. The table lists about 600,000 distinct CDR3 sequences, about 40% of them singletons, with around 4.6% in the top ten. Sequenced sample: peripheral blood or thyroid tissue (not recorded which). The origin of the receptors is an adult man with Graves' hyperthyroidism. Both conserved end residues are part of each CDR3. D genes are given only for firm matches. Clone size, where shown, is once, few, many, or a class for clones that have expanded.

>TRBV20-1|TRBD1|many|TRBJ2-7
CSAEKRTGPYEQYF
TGCAGTGCGGAGAAAAGGACAGGGCCATACGAGCAGTACTTC
>TRBV29-1|.|many|TRBJ1-1
CSVLVTEAFF
TGCAGCGTCTTGGTCACTGAAGCTTTCTTT
>TRBV5-1|.|.|TRBJ1-1
CASSFQGSGTEAFF
TGCGCCAGCAGCTTTCAAGGCTCTGGCACTGAAGCTTTCTTT
>TRBV7-2|.|few|TRBJ2-3
CASSYGQIPDTQYF
TGTGCCAGCAGCTACGGACAGATTCCAGATACGCAGTATTTT
>TRBV7-8|TRBD1|many|TRBJ1-6
CASSLAGQGSYNSPLHF
TGTGCCAGCAGCTTAGCGGGACAGGGCTCCTATAATTCACCCCTCCACTTT
>TRBV6-5|.|many|TRBJ2-7
CASSSTPGSGRQYF
TGTGCCAGCAGTTCTACTCCAGGATCAGGACGGCAGTACTTC
>TRBV29-1|TRBD2|.|TRBJ2-7
CSATAGTSGNEQYF
TGCAGCGCCACTGCCGGGACTAGCGGAAACGAGCAGTACTTC
>TRBV7-9|.|.|TRBJ2-3
CASSPSRGTDTQYF
TGTGCCAGCAGCCCTAGTAGGGGCACAGATACGCAGTATTTT
>TRBV2|.|.|TRBJ1-1
CASSEGTVGAFF
TGTGCCAGCAGTGAAGGGACAGTGGGAGCTTTCTTT
>TRBV5-6|.|many|TRBJ2-5
CASSLEGRNQETQYF
TGTGCCAGCAGCTTGGAAGGGCGGAACCAAGAGACCCAGTACTTC
>TRBV15|.|.|TRBJ2-7
CATSRDRGLHEQYF
TGTGCCACCAGCAGAGACAGGGGTCTACACGAGCAGTACTTC
>TRBV7-2|TRBD2|.|TRBJ2-7
CASSRLAGAKGSYEQYF
TGTGCCAGCAGCCGACTAGCGGGCGCTAAGGGCTCCTACGAGCAGTACTTC
>TRBV10-2|TRBD1|many|TRBJ1-2
CASSGSRGLDYGYTF
TGCGCCAGCAGTGGATCCAGGGGGCTCGACTATGGCTACACCTTC
>TRBV25-1|TRBD1|.|TRBJ1-3
CASSLAGFGTANSGNTIYF
TGTGCCAGCAGTTTAGCCGGGTTCGGGACAGCGAACTCTGGAAACACCATATATTTT
>TRBV7-8|.|few|TRBJ1-5
CASSLGQGNNQPQHF
TGTGCCAGCAGCTTAGGGCAGGGGAACAATCAGCCCCAGCATTTT
>TRBV29-1|TRBD1|.|TRBJ2-1
CSAGTGNYNEQFF
TGCAGCGCGGGGACAGGGAATTACAATGAGCAGTTCTTC
>TRBV19|TRBD1|once|TRBJ1-1
CAWSGNRGNTEAFF
TGTGCCTGGAGTGGGAACAGGGGGAACACTGAAGCTTTCTTT
>TRBV10-3|TRBD2|.|TRBJ2-6
CAISRAGVNVLTF
TGTGCCATCAGTCGGGCGGGGGTCAACGTCCTGACTTTC
>TRBV27|.|.|TRBJ1-1
CASRLRMNTEAFF
TGTGCCAGCAGATTGCGAATGAACACTGAAGCTTTCTTT
>TRBV20-1|TRBD2|.|TRBJ2-1
CSAYGTSGGDNEQFF
TGCAGTGCTTATGGGACTAGCGGGGGGGACAATGAGCAGTTCTTC
>TRBV15|TRBD1|few|TRBJ2-5
CATSRGQGEETQYF
TGTGCCACCAGCAGGGGACAGGGCGAAGAGACCCAGTACTTC
>TRBV4-1|TRBD2|once|TRBJ2-7
CASSQVPTSPTYEQYF
TGCGCCAGCAGCCAAGTCCCGACTAGCCCTACCTACGAGCAGTACTTC
>TRBV7-9|.|.|TRBJ2-1
CASSLAGGPGQFF
TGTGCCAGCAGCTTAGCTGGGGGGCCGGGGCAGTTCTTC
>TRBV5-1|.|many|TRBJ1-1
CASKVGGNTEAFF
TGCGCCAGCAAGGTCGGCGGGAACACTGAAGCTTTCTTT
>TRBV10-2|TRBD2|.|TRBJ2-5
CASVAASGLGETQYF
TGCGCCAGCGTTGCGGCTAGCGGGTTGGGAGAGACCCAGTACTTC
>TRBV19|TRBD1|.|TRBJ1-1
CASSNLLSESGGTEAFF
TGTGCCAGTAGCAACCTCCTCTCCGAGTCAGGGGGAACTGAAGCTTTCTTT
>TRBV10-1|.|.|TRBJ2-2
CASRARESGELFF
TGCGCCAGCAGAGCCCGGGAGTCCGGGGAGCTGTTTTTT
>TRBV24-1|.|many|TRBJ1-1
CATSEGGNTEAFF
TGTGCCACCAGTGAGGGAGGGAACACTGAAGCTTTCTTT
>TRBV4-1|.|many|TRBJ2-7
CASSQVATPSQQYF
TGCGCCAGCAGCCAAGTTGCTACCCCCTCCCAGCAGTACTTC
>TRBV29-1|TRBD1|.|TRBJ1-5
CSLEGGQGDQPQHF
TGCAGCCTTGAGGGGGGACAGGGAGACCAGCCCCAGCATTTT
>TRBV24-1|.|few|TRBJ2-3
CATSDSGARLMDTQYF
TGTGCCACCAGTGACTCAGGGGCGAGGTTGATGGATACGCAGTATTTT
>TRBV20-1|.|.|TRBJ2-5
CSASLGGETQYF
TGCAGTGCTAGTTTGGGGGGAGAGACCCAGTACTTC
>TRBV5-1|.|many|TRBJ2-5
CASSSNQETQYF
TGCGCCAGCTCCTCCAACCAAGAGACCCAGTACTTC
>TRBV12-3/TRBV12-4|TRBD1|few|TRBJ1-3
CASSLFMGGAQGAIGNTIYF
TGTGCCAGCAGTTTATTTATGGGTGGGGCCCAGGGGGCGATCGGAAACACCATATATTTT
>TRBV10-3|TRBD1|many|TRBJ2-2
CAISTGAGELFF
TGTGCCATCAGCACAGGGGCCGGGGAGCTGTTTTTT
>TRBV6-1|.|many|TRBJ1-1
CASSTGRLLEAFF
TGTGCCAGCAGTACAGGAAGGCTACTTGAAGCTTTCTTT
>TRBV29-1|.|many|TRBJ2-7
CSVGDPTGVNEQYF
TGCAGCGTTGGGGACCCGACGGGTGTCAACGAGCAGTACTTC
>TRBV29-1|TRBD2|many|TRBJ2-7
CSVLGLVSSYEQYF
TGCAGCGTTTTAGGACTAGTGAGCTCCTACGAGCAGTACTTC
>TRBV29-1|.|once|TRBJ1-1
CSQGLWTEAFF
TGCAGCCAAGGGTTGTGGACTGAAGCTTTCTTT
>TRBV12-3/TRBV12-4|TRBD1|many|TRBJ1-1
CASSPPFGQGAVENTEAFF
TGTGCCAGCAGTCCCCCCTTTGGACAGGGGGCTGTTGAAAACACTGAAGCTTTCTTT
>TRBV24-1|.|many|TRBJ1-2
CATSEPGLVGYTF
TGTGCCACCAGTGAACCGGGGTTAGTTGGCTACACCTTC
>TRBV5-8|.|many|TRBJ2-7
CASSLALMSPGDF
TGTGCCAGCAGCTTGGCCCTGATGTCACCGGGGGACTTC
>TRBV6-5|.|many|TRBJ2-7
CASSMSGDYEQYF
TGTGCCAGCAGTATGTCAGGGGATTACGAGCAGTACTTC